The 27 T cell receptor beta chains in this list originate from one sample, sequenced in a study of shared clonotypes between healthy human individuals. The assay was immunoSEQ multiplex PCR, and TCRdb's table has in-frame clones only and misses some. The sample has over 1.4 million clones, approximately 96% seen once. Sequenced material: naive CD4+ T cells sorted from blood. The subset denotes: CD45RA+ positively selected. Every receptor here comes from a man aged 25-45 years in good health.

The V gene is TRBV19, the J gene TRBJ2-7, with TRBD2 identical over 9 bases. The CDR3 contains 15 residues. Germline CDR1 and CDR2: LNHDA and SQIVND (reference sequence). V lost 4 bases to trimming and J lost 3 bases; unmatched junction nucleotides: 7. CDR3 protein: CASSTVAGAIYEQYF. The CDR3 DNA sequence: TGTGCCAGTAGTACCGTAGCGGGGGCGATCTACGAGCAGTACTTC.

The chain links TRBV5-1 to TRBJ2-7; the match to TRBD1 covers 9 bases. V lost 5 bases and J lost 6; bases outside the gene matches: 6. From germline, CDR1 is SGHRS and CDR2 YFSETQ. The CDR3 consists of 13 residues. The CDR3 loop reads CASSSGTGSEQYF. CDR3 sequence (DNA): TGCGCCAGCAGTTCCGGGACAGGGAGCGAGCAGTACTTC.

The chain is built from TRBV4-3 and TRBJ2-3; D perhaps matches TRBD1 (6 bases). Germline CDR1 and CDR2: LGHNA and YSLEER. V gave up 0 bases and J gave up 1 base, with 14 bases separating them. The CDR3 loop spans 17 amino acids. The CDR3 is CASSQDRTALGTDTQYF. The CDR3, as DNA: TGCGCCAGCAGCCAAGACCGGACAGCTTTAGGCACAGATACGCAGTATTTT.

The chain combines TRBV19 with TRBJ2-7; D might be TRBD1 (5 bases). Germline CDR1 and CDR2: LNHDA and SQIVND (reference sequence). CDR3 length: 15 amino acids. V gave up 3 bases and J gave up 3 bases, with 15 bases separating them. This chain's CDR3 is CASSMYARAVYEQYF. The CDR3, as DNA: TGTGCCAGTAGTATGTATGCCAGGGCCGTCTACGAGCAGTACTTC. The full variable domain, with the rest looked up from reference TRBV19 and TRBJ2-7, is DGGITQSPKYLFRKEGQNVTLSCEQNLNHDAMYWYRQDPGQGLRLIYYSQIVNDFQKGDIAEGYSVSREKKESFPLTVTSAQKNPTAFYLCASSMYARAVYEQYFGPGTRLTVT.

This sequence joins TRBV5-4 and TRBJ2-2; D may be TRBD1 or TRBD2 (5 bases each). The V gene's germline CDR1 is SGHNT and CDR2 YYREEE (reference sequence). This CDR3 region has 12 residues. Trimming stripped 4 bases from V and 8 bases from J, with 9 bases between. CDR3 nucleotide sequence: TGTGCCAGCAGCCCCTGGGGGGGGGAGCTGTTTTTT. This codes for CASSPWGGELFF.

The chain joins TRBV18 to TRBJ1-5, with D perhaps TRBD1 (5 bases). This CDR3 spans 12 amino acids. Between the trimmed V and J ends, which lost 5 bases and 6 bases, there was a span of 8 bases. Germline CDR1 reads KGHSH; CDR2 reads LQKENI. Written as DNA, the CDR3 is TGTGCCAGCTCAGCCCAGGGTCAGCCCCAGCATTTT. Its protein product is CASSAQGQPQHF. Using reference TRBV18 and TRBJ1-5 for the parts outside the CDR3, the full variable domain is NAGVMQNPRHLVRRRGQEARLRCSPMKGHSHVYWYRQLPEEGLKFMVYLQKENIIDESGMPKERFSAEFPKEGPSILRIQQVVRGDSAAYFCASSAQGQPQHFGDGTRLSIL.

This chain connects TRBV25-1 to TRBJ2-7, with 8 nucleotides matching TRBD1. The CDR3 covers 16 residues. Trimming cost V 4 bases and J 4 bases; bases outside gene matches: 12. Per germline, CDR1 MGHDK and CDR2 SYGVNS. The CDR3 bases are TGTGCCAGCAGTGCCCACGGGACAGGAAGACGTTACGAGCAGTACTTC. Amino acids: CASSAHGTGRRYEQYF.

Concerning this clone: Other DNA sequences in the sample encode the same CDR3. The chain employs TRBV6-1 and TRBJ2-7; D ambiguous. V lost 5 bases to trimming and J lost 4 bases, with 3 bases between them. CDR3 length equals 10 residues. The germline V gene encodes CDR1 MNHNS and CDR2 SASEGT. The CDR3 spells CASSKYEQYF. For the CDR3, the DNA is TGTGCCAGCAGTAAATACGAGCAGTACTTC.

The V and J genes are TRBV10-3 and TRBJ1-4; 7 bases line up with TRBD1. Germline loops: CDR1 ENHRY, CDR2 SYGVKD. The CDR3 is made up of 15 amino acids. V trimming: 3 bases; J trimming: 2 bases; junction bases outside the gene matches: 3. The CDR3 reads CAISDPGQTNEKLFF. CDR3 DNA sequence: TGTGCCATCAGTGATCCGGGACAGACTAATGAAAAACTGTTTTTT.

The chain recombines TRBV19 with TRBJ2-3; unclear D gene. The CDR3 is 15 residues long. V gave up 5 bases and J gave up 2 bases, with 14 bases separating them. The germline CDR1 and CDR2 sequences are LNHDA and SQIVND (reference sequence). The CDR3 nucleotides are TGTGCCAGTAGTCCTATGGGCGGAAACACAGATACGCAGTATTTT. It codes for CASSPMGGNTDTQYF. The variable domain in full, completed from reference TRBV19 and TRBJ2-3, reads DGGITQSPKYLFRKEGQNVTLSCEQNLNHDAMYWYRQDPGQGLRLIYYSQIVNDFQKGDIAEGYSVSREKKESFPLTVTSAQKNPTAFYLCASSPMGGNTDTQYFGPGTRLTVL.

For this clone: At one of its ends the junction is not consistent with the germline gene, which may arise from a read error. The rearrangement links TRBV6-5 to TRBJ2-1, with 7 bases lining up with TRBD2. From germline, CDR1 is MNHEY and CDR2 SVGAGI. This CDR3 region has 15 residues. CDR3 residues: CASSDSSGHRDEQFF. The CDR3 DNA is TGTGCCAGCAGTGACTCTAGCGGCCATCGGGATGAGCAGTTCTTC.

This chain uses TRBV7-2 with TRBJ2-7; D possibly uses TRBD1 or TRBD2 (5 bases each). Trimming took 6 bases from V and 2 from J, leaving 14 bases between them. Germline CDR1 reads SGHTA; CDR2 reads FQGNSA. The CDR3 spans 14 residues. This CDR3 reads CASRREGITYEQYF. The DNA for the CDR3 is TGTGCCAGCAGAAGAGAGGGGATTACCTACGAGCAGTACTTC. The full variable domain, in which reference TRBV7-2 and TRBJ2-7 provide the parts outside the CDR3, is GAGVSQSPSNKVTEKGKDVELRCDPISGHTALYWYRQSLGQGLEFLIYFQGNSAPDKSGLPSDRFSAERTGGSVSTLTIQRTQQEDSAVYLCASRREGITYEQYFGPGTRLTVT.

This chain joins TRBV5-1 and TRBJ2-1, with 11 bases aligning to TRBD2. The CDR3 sequence is 18 residues long. With V trimmed by 4 bases and J by 0 bases, 9 bases remained unmatched. CDR1 and CDR2 (germline): SGHRS, YFSETQ. CDR3 loop: CASSRAASGRSSYNEQFF. The CDR3 nucleotides read TGCGCCAGCAGCAGGGCGGCTAGCGGGAGGAGCTCCTACAATGAGCAGTTCTTC.

The chain is built from TRBV15 and TRBJ2-7; 14 nucleotides align to TRBD2. Trimming at V came to 3 bases and at J to 6 bases, leaving 7 bases not matched to a gene. The CDR3 sequence is 16 residues long. Germline V gene lookup returns CDR1 LNHNV and CDR2 YYDKDF (reference sequence). The CDR3 spells CATSRSTGLAGGEQYF. CDR3 in DNA: TGTGCCACCAGCAGGTCGACCGGACTAGCGGGAGGCGAGCAGTACTTC.

The chain is built from TRBV5-6 and TRBJ2-1; 10 bases line up with TRBD2. The V and J ends lost 3 bases and 6 bases, in that order; junction bases with no gene match: 6. The CDR3 totals 15 residues. Germline V gene lookup returns CDR1 SGHDT and CDR2 YYEEEE. CDR3 DNA sequence: TGTGCCAGCAGCTATCGACTAGCGGGCCCCAATGAGCAGTTCTTC. It specifies CASSYRLAGPNEQFF. Complete variable domain (other parts from reference TRBV5-6 and TRBJ2-1): DAGVTQSPTHLIKTRGQQVTLRCSPKSGHDTVSWYQQALGQGPQFIFQYYEEEERQRGNFPDRFSGHQFPNYSSELNVNALLLGDSALYLCASSYRLAGPNEQFFGPGTRLTVL.

The V gene is TRBV28, the J gene TRBJ2-7, with D perhaps matching TRBD2 (5 bases). CDR3 length: 13 amino acids. V shed 5 bases and J shed 3 bases, with 11 bases lying between them. Germline lookup yields CDR1 MDHEN and CDR2 SYDVKM. CDR3 DNA: TGTGCCAGCAGTCCGAGGGATTTCTACGAGCAGTACTTC. It is translated as CASSPRDFYEQYF.

The V call is TRBV6-5, the J call TRBJ2-1; no clear D. The germline V and J ends were trimmed by 6 bases and 8 bases, with 14 bases remaining between them. CDR1 and CDR2 from the germline V gene are MNHEY and SVGAGI. The CDR3 spans 13 residues. CDR3 region: CASSGRPKHEQFF. As DNA, the CDR3 is TGTGCCAGCAGCGGGCGCCCCAAGCATGAGCAGTTCTTC.

The gene calls are TRBV30 and TRBJ1-4; D is possibly TRBD1 (5 bases). V gave up 3 bases and J gave up 6 bases, with 11 bases separating them. Germline loops: CDR1 GTSNPN, CDR2 SVGIG (reference sequence). There are 13 residues in the CDR3. Here the CDR3 reads CAWRGGVDEKLFF. The CDR3 DNA is TGTGCCTGGAGGGGGGGAGTCGATGAAAAACTGTTTTTT.

This chain joins TRBV19 and TRBJ2-7; D unresolved. Germline V CDR1 and CDR2: LNHDA, SQIVND (reference sequence). Trimming cost V 5 bases and J 1 base, with 15 bases left between them. The CDR3 contains 15 residues. CDR3: CASSPREVLSYEQYF. CDR3 nucleotide sequence: TGTGCCAGTAGTCCAAGGGAAGTCCTATCCTACGAGCAGTACTTC.

The gene calls are TRBV28 and TRBJ2-3; TRBD2 agrees at 10 bases. The V gene end was trimmed by 4 bases and the J gene end by 7 bases; junction bases not matched to a gene: 11. Germline CDR1 MDHEN, CDR2 SYDVKM. The CDR3 has 16 amino acids. In nucleotides, the CDR3 is TGTGCCAGCAGTTCACGGACTAGCGGTTGGACCCATACGCAGTATTTT. This codes for CASSSRTSGWTHTQYF. The full variable domain, in which reference TRBV28 and TRBJ2-3 provide the parts outside the CDR3, is DVKVTQSSRYLVKRTGEKVFLECVQDMDHENMFWYRQDPGLGLRLIYFSYDVKMKEKGDIPEGYSVSREKKERFSLILESASTNQTSMYLCASSSRTSGWTHTQYFGPGTRLTVL.

This clone was recorded only once. This chain joins TRBV9 and TRBJ1-2; D is unresolved. V lost 0 bases to trimming and J lost 6 bases, with 27 bases between them. This CDR3 region has 19 residues. CDR1 is SGDLS and CDR2 is YYNGEE in the germline V gene. CDR3: CASSVASASRLISYDGYTF. DNA of the CDR3: TGTGCCAGCAGCGTAGCTAGCGCTAGTCGACTCATTTCCTATGATGGCTACACCTTC.

The V gene is TRBV27, the J gene TRBJ2-2; D unclear. Trimming left V 3 bases short and J 3 bases short, with 8 bases between. Germline loops: CDR1 MNHEY, CDR2 SMNVEV (reference sequence). The CDR3 spans 14 residues. CDR3 residues: CASSFRLDTGELFF. In DNA, the CDR3 is TGTGCCAGCAGTTTTCGGTTGGACACCGGGGAGCTGTTTTTT.

Points on this clone: This CDR3 is also generated by other DNA sequences in the sample. The chain has TRBV5-4 and TRBJ2-2, with 7 bases matching TRBD1. Germline values: CDR1 SGHNT, CDR2 YYREEE (reference sequence). Losses at the gene ends were 0 bases for V and 0 bases for J; bases not matched to a gene: 2. The CDR3 consists of 16 residues. The chain's CDR3 is CASSLGQGANTGELFF. CDR3 sequence (DNA): TGTGCCAGCAGCTTGGGGCAGGGGGCGAACACCGGGGAGCTGTTTTTT.

This clone showed up just once. This sequence joins TRBV6-1 and TRBJ1-4; D is uncertain. The germline gives CDR1 MNHNS, CDR2 SASEGT. Trimming shortened V by 4 bases and J by 4 bases, and 10 bases separated the two germline ends. CDR3 length: 14 residues. CDR3 coding DNA: TGTGCCAGCAGTGTTAGTCTTCATAATGAAAAACTGTTTTTT. Protein sequence: CASSVSLHNEKLFF.

V is TRBV10-3 and J is TRBJ2-1; 10 nucleotides line up with TRBD2. This CDR3 has 16 residues. V lost 1 base, J lost 5 bases, and 5 bases stayed unmatched. The germline V gene has CDR1 ENHRY and CDR2 SYGVKD. The CDR3 sequence: CAISELRTSGDNEQFF. The CDR3 DNA follows: TGTGCCATCAGTGAGTTAAGGACTAGCGGCGACAATGAGCAGTTCTTC.

This chain uses TRBV19 with TRBJ2-7; D is ambiguous. Deletions cut 10 bases from V and 0 bases from J, with 7 bases between. In germline, CDR1 is LNHDA, CDR2 SQIVND (reference sequence). CDR3 length equals 11 residues. The CDR3 nucleotides are TGTGCCACATCCGGCTCCTACGAGCAGTACTTC. Its protein is CATSGSYEQYF.

This clone was counted a single time. The genes are TRBV28 and TRBJ2-7, with D perhaps matching TRBD1 or TRBD2 (5 bases each). The CDR3 sequence is 14 residues long. The ends were cut back, 4 bases at V and 2 bases at J, with 12 bases in the middle. Per germline, CDR1 MDHEN and CDR2 SYDVKM. This CDR3 reads CASSSGRFTYEQYF. CDR3 sequence (DNA): TGTGCCAGCAGTTCGGGACGGTTTACCTACGAGCAGTACTTC. Full variable domain (outside the CDR3, taken from reference TRBV28 and TRBJ2-7): DVKVTQSSRYLVKRTGEKVFLECVQDMDHENMFWYRQDPGLGLRLIYFSYDVKMKEKGDIPEGYSVSREKKERFSLILESASTNQTSMYLCASSSGRFTYEQYFGPGTRLTVT.